A single sample is the source of the 16 T cell receptor beta chains below, sequenced in a study of molecular identifiers for immune sequencing clone quantification. TCRdb passed the PCR reads through MiXCR, listing each CDR3 protein once. This table has under 85,000 distinct CDR3 sequences, 17% appearing once. What was sequenced was naive CD8+ T cells from blood, with Jurkat cell RNA spiked in. The subset is: FACS-sorted CD8+CD4-CCR7+CD45RA+ naive T cells. These receptors were collected from a human donor in good health. Some libraries in this study had Jurkat cell RNA spiked in.

Comment on this clonotype: This sequence may be a read error, since a much larger clone differs from it by one base. The chain links TRBV6-5 to TRBJ2-7; 9 nucleotides line up with TRBD1. The length of the CDR3 is 13 residues. Per the germline V gene, CDR1 is MNHEY and CDR2 is SVGAGI. The J segment lost 5 bases and the V segment lost 7 bases, leaving 6 bases of the junction unmatched. The CDR3 is CASKTTGGNEQYF. CDR3 DNA sequence: TGTGCCAGCAAAACCACAGGGGGCAACGAGCAGTACTTC.

This clonotype was seen ten or more times. CDR3 coding DNA: TGTGCCAGCAGCCCCAACCCCTCGGGACTAAAGTCCTACGAGCAGTACTTC. Translated: CASSPNPSGLKSYEQYF. The V and J genes are TRBV9 and TRBJ2-7; 7 bases fit TRBD2. With 4 bases clipped from V and 1 base from J, the junction kept 14 bases outside the gene matches. The CDR3 runs to 17 residues. CDR1 is SGDLS and CDR2 is YYNGEE in the germline V gene.

This clonotype was picked up many times. V usage is TRBV29-1 and J usage is TRBJ2-3; D call uncertain. In germline, CDR1 is SQVTM, CDR2 ANQGSEA. The CDR3 is 11 residues long. V was clipped by 4 bases and J by 2 bases, with 4 bases between them. The CDR3 DNA reads TGCAGCGTTGGGTACACAGATACGCAGTATTTT. It yields the protein CSVGYTDTQYF.

As concerns this clonotype: A much larger clone sits a single nucleotide away, making a read error possible. The J gene is TRBJ2-3, the V gene TRBV4-3, with D possibly being TRBD1 or TRBD2 (5 bases each). The CDR3 length is 15 residues. CDR1 is LGHNA, CDR2 YSLEER, per germline. In DNA, the CDR3 is TGCGCCAGCAGCAAAGATGGGGGTCCCACAGATACGCAGTATTTT. Translation: CASSKDGGPTDTQYF.

As to this clonotype: A much larger clone lies a single base off, so this may be a read error. The chain has TRBV30 and TRBJ1-5; D remains unclear. CDR1 and CDR2 (germline): GTSNPN, SVGIG (reference sequence). Between the trimmed V and J ends, which lost 4 bases and 5 bases, there was a span of 15 bases. The CDR3 runs 14 residues. CDR3 DNA: TGTGCCTGGAAGGAGGCGGGGATCTATCAGCCCCAGCATTTT. Translating it yields CAWKEAGIYQPQHF.

Ten or more counts support this clonotype. The chain carries TRBV7-9 and TRBJ2-7; a possible D gene is TRBD2 (5 bases). V was clipped by 1 base and J by 0 bases, with 10 bases between them. The CDR3 is 15 amino acids. The germline V gene has CDR1 SEHNR and CDR2 FQNEAQ (reference sequence). CDR3 sequence: CASSLGAASSYEQYF. The CDR3 DNA follows: TGTGCCAGCAGCTTAGGAGCGGCCAGCTCCTACGAGCAGTACTTC.

This clonotype was seen ten or more times. The rearrangement uses TRBV4-1 and TRBJ2-7, with TRBD2 matching 8 bases. The CDR3 is made up of 14 amino acids. With 4 bases clipped from V and 5 bases from J, the junction kept 7 bases outside the gene matches. The germline gives CDR1 MGHRA, CDR2 YSYEKL. The CDR3 reads CASSRGGAGDEQYF. DNA for the CDR3: TGCGCCAGCAGCCGCGGAGGAGCGGGAGACGAGCAGTACTTC.

This clonotype was seen ten or more times. This chain joins TRBV6-2 or TRBV6-3 and TRBJ1-1; D is perhaps TRBD1 (6 bases). The germline V and J ends were trimmed by 6 bases and 0 bases, with 14 bases remaining between them. Germline CDR1 is MNHEY and CDR2 is SVGEGT. This CDR3 is 15 amino acids long. CDR3 in DNA: TGTGCCAGCAGCTTGGACAGAGTCATGAACACTGAAGCTTTCTTT. Encoded protein: CASSLDRVMNTEAFF.

This clonotype has ten or more counts. The gene calls are TRBV28 and TRBJ2-3; TRBD2 is a possible D gene (5 bases). CDR1 and CDR2 (germline): MDHEN, SYDVKM. Trimming took off 6 bases at V and 2 bases at J, with 18 bases between the two ends. CDR3 length: 16 residues. In nucleotides, the CDR3 is TGTGCCAGCAGCCCGGGGAGCGAGATAAACACAGATACGCAGTATTTT. It specifies CASSPGSEINTDTQYF.

Details on this clonotype: A much more abundant neighbour one base away suggests this may be a read error. The chain recombines TRBV9 with TRBJ1-1; no firm D call. The CDR3 loop spans 12 amino acids. Germline CDR1 SGDLS, CDR2 YYNGEE. The chain's CDR3 is CASSAENAEASF. The DNA for the CDR3 is TGTGCCAGCAGCGCAGAGAACGCCGAGGCTTCCTTT.

This clonotype came up many times. The chain has TRBV2 and TRBJ2-1; D gene uncertain. This CDR3 has 13 amino acids. Germline values: CDR1 SNHLY, CDR2 FYNNEI. Trimming took 0 bases from V and 8 from J, leaving 8 bases between them. In DNA form, the CDR3 reads TGTGCCAGCAGTGAAGCCTTTAGAGATGAGCAGTTCTTC. This translates into CASSEAFRDEQFF.

This clonotype was detected ten times or more. This chain links TRBV5-1 with TRBJ1-1, with a possible D match to TRBD1 (6 bases). Germline CDR1 reads SGHRS; CDR2 reads YFSETQ. CDR3 size: 16 residues. The V end lost 0 bases, the J end lost 0 bases, and 12 bases lay between the germline ends. The CDR3 reads CASSLAMTGMNTEAFF. In nucleotides, the CDR3 is TGCGCCAGCAGCTTGGCAATGACAGGAATGAACACTGAAGCTTTCTTT.

This clonotype was observed many times. V is TRBV15 and J is TRBJ2-3, with unresolved D. CDR3 size: 14 residues. V lost 0 bases to trimming and J lost 6 bases, with 10 bases between them. Germline V gene sequence: CDR1 LNHNV, CDR2 YYDKDF (reference sequence). CDR3 bases: TGTGCCACCAGCAGAGATCCACCGGGTGATACGCAGTATTTT. Protein product: CATSRDPPGDTQYF.

In its sample, this clonotype was seen many times. The chain combines TRBV29-1 with TRBJ2-7; D might be TRBD2 (5 bases). Per the germline V gene, CDR1 is SQVTM and CDR2 is ANQGSEA. The CDR3 is made up of 15 amino acids. V lost 3 bases, J lost 3 bases, and 18 bases lay in between. The CDR3 loop is CSVENLGAESYEQYF. DNA of the CDR3: TGCAGCGTTGAGAACCTAGGAGCGGAGAGCTACGAGCAGTACTTC.

Many counts were recorded for this clonotype. This chain joins TRBV21-1 and TRBJ2-7; the DNA was not compared with TRBD2, the D call given in the table. TRBV21-1 is a listed pseudogene. The CDR3 length is 16 residues. This chain's CDR3 is CASSTSGSRLYYEQYF. The CDR3 DNA reads TGTGCCAGCAGCACGAGCGGGAGCCGACTTTACTACGAGCAGTACTTC.

Details on this clonotype: One end of the junction is discordant with germline, which a read error may explain. The rearrangement joins TRBV3-1 to TRBJ2-1; a possible D gene is TRBD2 (5 bases). The CDR3 loop spans 15 amino acids. Germline CDR1 and CDR2: LGHDT and YNNKEL (reference sequence). The CDR3 protein is CASSQVPDSYNEQLF. As DNA, the CDR3 is TGTGCCAGCAGCCAAGTTCCGGACTCGTACAATGAGCAGCTCTTC.